The 27 T cell receptor beta chains in this list originate from one sample, sequenced in a study of neurological immune-mediated disorders. TCRdb re-analysed the 5' RACE reads in MiXCR, keeping a single row per CDR3 protein. The table lists some 77,000 distinct CDR3 sequences, about 13% of them singletons, with around 4.3% in the top ten. Described time point: longitudinal time-point 1 (baseline). The source material was PBMCs. The receptors shown here come from a female donor with HTLV-1-associated myelopathy (HAM/TSP).

This clonotype has a count of ten or more. The chain recombines TRBV27 with TRBJ2-3, with D perhaps matching TRBD2 (5 bases). The germline gives CDR1 MNHEY, CDR2 SMNVEV (reference sequence). The germline V and J ends were trimmed by 8 bases and 2 bases, with 23 bases remaining between them. The CDR3 is 17 amino acids. CDR3 in amino acids: CASRTSLHQYPTDTQYF. The CDR3 DNA follows: TGTGCCAGCCGGACTTCTCTACATCAATACCCCACAGATACGCAGTATTTT.

This sequence joins TRBV5-1 and TRBJ1-1, with 10 nucleotides matching TRBD1. Germline values: CDR1 SGHRS, CDR2 YFSETQ. CDR3 size: 14 residues. Trimming removed 5 bases from V and 5 bases from J; junction bases left unmatched: 6. In DNA, the CDR3 is TGCGCCAGCAGAGACAGGGGGCGCGGTACTGAAGCTTTCTTT. Protein product: CASRDRGRGTEAFF. Combining the CDR3 with reference TRBV5-1 and TRBJ1-1 gives the whole variable domain KAGVTQTPRYLIKTRGQQVTLSCSPISGHRSVSWYQQTPGQGLQFLFEYFSETQRNKGNFPGRFSGRQFSNSRSEMNVSTLELGDSALYLCASRDRGRGTEAFFGQGTRLTVV.

This clonotype was recorded at least ten times. This sequence joins TRBV7-8 and TRBJ2-1; TRBD1 matches at 9 bases. Per germline, CDR1 SGHVS and CDR2 FQNEAQ. This CDR3 is built from 16 residues. With V trimmed by 3 bases and J by 9 bases, 12 bases remained unmatched. In DNA form, the CDR3 reads TGTGCCAGCAGCTTGGGGATACCGGGACAGGGCCTTGAGCAGTTCTTC. Translating it yields CASSLGIPGQGLEQFF. The full variable domain, in which reference TRBV7-8 and TRBJ2-1 provide the parts outside the CDR3, is GAGVSQSPRYKVAKRGQDVALRCDPISGHVSLFWYQQALGQGPEFLTYFQNEAQLDKSGLPSDRFFAERPEGSVSTLKIQRTQQEDSAVYLCASSLGIPGQGLEQFFGPGTRLTVL.

A remark on this clonotype: Because it lacks the conserved phenylalanine or tryptophan at the end, this CDR3 is likely a read error. The chain recombines TRBV5-1 with TRBJ2-7; D not certain. Between the trimmed V and J ends, which lost 1 base and 0 bases, there was a span of 17 bases. CDR3 length equals 17 residues. Per germline, CDR1 SGHRS and CDR2 YFSETQ. In DNA form, the CDR3 reads TGCGCCAGCAGCTTGTCACCTGAAGCCAGGAGCTCCTACGAGCAGTACTTA. The encoded protein is CASSLSPEARSSYEQYL.

This clonotype appeared a few times. This chain links TRBV7-9 with TRBJ2-3; TRBD2 matches 10 bases. The junction had 5 bases not matched to a gene; V was cut back by 5 bases and J by 0 bases. The CDR3 sequence is 16 residues long. Germline V CDR1 and CDR2: SEHNR, FQNEAQ (reference sequence). The CDR3 region is CASSPGLASSTDTQYF. The CDR3 coding sequence is TGTGCCAGCAGCCCGGGACTAGCGAGTAGCACAGATACGCAGTATTTT.

This clonotype was detected many times. V and J are TRBV21-1 and TRBJ1-1. TRBV21-1 is designated a pseudogene. There are 16 residues in the CDR3. In nucleotides, the CDR3 is TGTGCCAGCAGGGGGGAGGCAGGGACGAAGAACACTGAAGCTTTCTTT. Translation: CASRGEAGTKNTEAFF.

This clonotype was observed many times. The chain uses TRBV28 and TRBJ2-2; TRBD1 agrees at 10 bases. The CDR3 extends over 14 amino acids. J lost 4 bases, V lost 8 bases, and 4 bases had no gene match. Germline V gene data show CDR1 as MDHEN and CDR2 as SYDVKM. The CDR3 sequence: CASHWTGGTGELFF. CDR3 coding DNA: TGTGCCAGCCACTGGACAGGGGGCACCGGGGAGCTGTTTTTT.

This clonotype was observed at least ten times. The rearrangement joins TRBV20-1 to TRBJ2-1; no clear D gene. The germline gives CDR1 DFQATT, CDR2 SNEGSKA (reference sequence). The V end was cut by 8 bases, the J end by 7 bases, with 15 bases between. The CDR3 has 12 residues. The CDR3 region is CSPSPRRNEQFF. As DNA, the CDR3 is TGCAGTCCCTCTCCCAGACGGAATGAGCAGTTCTTC.

This rearrangement joins TRBV14 to TRBJ2-1; the D gene could be TRBD1 or TRBD2 (5 bases each). V was clipped by 5 bases and J by 4 bases, with 15 bases between them. In germline, CDR1 is SGHDN, CDR2 FVKESK. This CDR3 is built from 15 residues. This chain's CDR3 is CASSSLFGGYNEQFF. The CDR3 DNA sequence: TGTGCCAGCAGCTCCCTCTTTGGGGGATACAATGAGCAGTTCTTC.

This clonotype showed up many times. The chain employs TRBV7-2 and TRBJ1-4; 9 bases are shared with TRBD1. The V gene's germline CDR1 is SGHTA and CDR2 FQGNSA. J was trimmed by 8 bases and V by 6 bases; bases with no gene match: 10. The length of the CDR3 is 15 residues. CDR3 sequence (DNA): TGTGCCAGCAGTCTAGCCGGGACAGGGCTAGAAAAACTGTTTTTT. Translation: CASSLAGTGLEKLFF.

This clonotype has a count of ten or more. The rearrangement uses TRBV7-2 and TRBJ2-5; 12 bases align to TRBD2. This CDR3 is 17 amino acids long. The V and J ends lost 8 bases and 4 bases, in that order; junction bases with no gene match: 14. Looked up from germline, CDR1 is SGHTA and CDR2 is FQGNSA. The CDR3 is CASGRSSGGANRETQYF. In nucleotides, the CDR3 is TGTGCCAGCGGGAGATCTAGCGGGGGGGCCAATCGAGAGACCCAGTACTTC.

This clonotype turned up a few times. The V call is TRBV6-6, the J call TRBJ2-7, with D unclear. The germline V and J ends were trimmed by 2 bases and 7 bases, with 15 bases remaining between them. There are 14 residues in the CDR3. Germline assignment: CDR1 MNHNY and CDR2 SVGAGI (reference sequence). The CDR3: CASSYGRSAWEQYF. The CDR3 DNA is TGTGCCAGCAGTTACGGGCGGAGCGCGTGGGAGCAGTACTTC.

V and J are TRBV5-5 and TRBJ2-3; TRBD1 matches at 7 bases. The junction had 5 bases not matched to a gene; V was cut back by 4 bases and J by 0 bases. Germline CDR1 reads SGHKS; CDR2 reads YYEKEE (reference sequence). The CDR3 has 15 amino acids. The DNA for the CDR3 is TGTGCCAGCAGCGGTACAGGGGTCAGCACAGATACGCAGTATTTT. Its translation: CASSGTGVSTDTQYF.

This clonotype was seen many times. V is TRBV10-3 and J is TRBJ1-1; unclear D gene. This CDR3 contains 19 residues. Germline CDR1 is ENHRY and CDR2 is SYGVKD. The V gene lost 2 bases and the J gene lost 0 bases, with 22 bases spanning the gap. The CDR3 loop is CAISEGERSHRLMNTEAFF. As DNA, the CDR3 is TGTGCCATCAGTGAGGGAGAAAGGTCCCACCGACTAATGAACACTGAAGCTTTCTTT.

This clonotype was detected ten times or more. The chain uses TRBV12-3 or TRBV12-4 and TRBJ1-2, with 7 bases matching TRBD1. The ends lost 3 bases at V and 4 bases at J; junction bases unmatched: 5. The CDR3 spans 14 residues. DNA for the CDR3: TGTGCCAGCAGTTTTGACAGGGAGCTCTATGGCTACACCTTC. Protein product: CASSFDRELYGYTF.

The V and J genes are TRBV27 and TRBJ1-1, with D possibly being TRBD1 (5 bases). The CDR3 loop spans 15 amino acids. V gave up 5 bases and J gave up 0 bases, with 13 bases separating them. Germline assignment: CDR1 MNHEY and CDR2 SMNVEV (reference sequence). The CDR3, as DNA: TGTGCCAGCAGTCTCGCCGAAGGGGTGAACACTGAAGCTTTCTTT. This translates into CASSLAEGVNTEAFF.

This clonotype was recorded many times. This CDR3 is CASSPLGTNTWSKNIQYF. The CDR3 DNA reads TGTGCCAGCAGTCCACTCGGGACAAACACCTGGTCCAAAAACATTCAGTACTTC. J is TRBJ2-4 and V is TRBV28; possible D gene TRBD1, 6 bases. The V gene's germline CDR1 is MDHEN and CDR2 SYDVKM. The CDR3 has 18 residues. V was pared by 5 bases and J by 2 bases, with 22 bases between.

In its sample, this clonotype was seen many times. This chain connects TRBV9 to TRBJ1-3, with D tentatively TRBD1 (5 bases). Germline CDR1 reads SGDLS; CDR2 reads YYNGEE. Trimming removed 0 bases from V and 7 bases from J, with 14 bases in between. This CDR3 is built from 15 residues. In DNA, the CDR3 is TGTGCCAGCAGCGTAGGAGACCAAAGACAGAACACCATATATTTT. Its protein product is CASSVGDQRQNTIYF. The variable domain in full, with the rest retrieved from reference TRBV9 and TRBJ1-3, is DSGVTQTPKHLITATGQRVTLRCSPRSGDLSVYWYQQSLDQGLQFLIQYYNGEERAKGNILERFSAQQFPDLHSELNLSSLELGDSALYFCASSVGDQRQNTIYFGEGSWLTVV.

This clonotype was observed many times. The junction does not match germline at one end; this may be a read error. J is TRBJ2-7 and V is TRBV15; 9 bases are a match to TRBD2. The CDR3 extends over 15 amino acids. The V gene's germline CDR1 is LNHNV and CDR2 YYDKDF (reference sequence). The CDR3 nucleotides read TGTGCTACCAGCAGCCTTAGCGGGGGTAACTACGAGCAGTACTTC. Protein product: CATSSLSGGNYEQYF.

This clonotype was picked up many times. V and J are TRBV5-1 and TRBJ1-3, with 7 bases that match TRBD1. J was trimmed by 0 bases and V by 3 bases; bases with no gene match: 6. The length of the CDR3 is 16 residues. Per germline, CDR1 SGHRS and CDR2 YFSETQ. Here the CDR3 reads CASSSGQTNSGNTIYF. The DNA for the CDR3 is TGCGCCAGCAGCTCGGGACAGACCAACTCTGGAAACACCATATATTTT.

This clonotype was seen ten or more times. The chain carries TRBV25-1 and TRBJ2-3, with 8 bases fitting TRBD1. V shed 8 bases, J shed 5 bases, and the junction held 0 bases outside the gene matches. Germline V lookup: CDR1 MGHDK, CDR2 SYGVNS. The CDR3 extends over 11 amino acids. The CDR3 DNA follows: TGTGCCAGCGGACAGGGAGATACGCAGTATTTT. This translates into CASGQGDTQYF.

Ten or more counts support this clonotype. The chain carries TRBV5-1 and TRBJ2-2, with D hard to call. CDR1 is SGHRS, CDR2 YFSETQ, per germline. V dropped 0 bases and J dropped 1 base, with 10 bases sitting between them. The CDR3 runs to 16 residues. CDR3 protein: CASSLVRRQNTGELFF. The CDR3 DNA reads TGCGCCAGCAGCTTGGTACGGCGTCAGAACACCGGGGAGCTGTTTTTT. Drawing the rest from reference TRBV5-1 and TRBJ2-2, the complete variable domain is KAGVTQTPRYLIKTRGQQVTLSCSPISGHRSVSWYQQTPGQGLQFLFEYFSETQRNKGNFPGRFSGRQFSNSRSEMNVSTLELGDSALYLCASSLVRRQNTGELFFGEGSRLTVL.

CDR3 sequence: CASSGRTGVGYNEQFF. CDR3 in DNA: TGTGCCAGCAGCGGACGGACAGGGGTAGGCTACAATGAGCAGTTCTTC. The chain combines TRBV9 with TRBJ2-1, with 9 positions matching TRBD1. V shed 3 bases, J shed 3 bases, and the junction held 7 bases outside the gene matches. The germline V gene has CDR1 SGDLS and CDR2 YYNGEE. The CDR3 spans 16 residues.

The gene calls are TRBV29-1 and TRBJ1-2; D remains unclear. V was clipped by 7 bases and J by 5 bases, with 11 bases between them. Germline V gene data show CDR1 as SQVTM and CDR2 as ANQGSEA. This CDR3 spans 11 amino acids. The CDR3 region is CSARTVYGYTF. The CDR3 region has the DNA TGCAGCGCACGGACGGTTTATGGCTACACCTTC.

In its sample, this clonotype was seen many times. The chain is built from TRBV5-5 and TRBJ2-1; D might be TRBD1 (5 bases). Germline V CDR1 and CDR2: SGHKS, YYEKEE (reference sequence). The V and J ends lost 0 bases and 5 bases respectively, with 15 bases between them. This CDR3 is 16 amino acids long. The CDR3 spells CASSLERQRANNEQFF. Here the CDR3 DNA reads TGTGCCAGCAGCTTGGAAAGACAGCGAGCAAACAATGAGCAGTTCTTC.

At least ten counts were recorded for this clonotype. V is TRBV10-3 and J is TRBJ1-1; possible D gene TRBD1, 6 bases. The CDR3 extends over 14 amino acids. Trimming took off 5 bases at V and 4 bases at J, with 14 bases between the two ends. CDR1 ENHRY and CDR2 SYGVKD come from the germline V gene. The CDR3 region is CAISKYRDPTEAFF. The CDR3 nucleotides read TGTGCCATCAGTAAATACAGGGATCCCACTGAAGCTTTCTTT.

In its sample, this clonotype was seen many times. The chain couples TRBV28 to TRBJ2-5, with D maybe TRBD2 (5 bases). This CDR3 spans 16 amino acids. CDR1 and CDR2 from the germline V gene are MDHEN and SYDVKM. The V and J ends lost 0 bases and 5 bases respectively, with 16 bases between them. The CDR3 DNA reads TGTGCCAGCAGTTTATGGCGATCAAACGCGGGCGAGACCCAGTACTTC. Translation: CASSLWRSNAGETQYF.